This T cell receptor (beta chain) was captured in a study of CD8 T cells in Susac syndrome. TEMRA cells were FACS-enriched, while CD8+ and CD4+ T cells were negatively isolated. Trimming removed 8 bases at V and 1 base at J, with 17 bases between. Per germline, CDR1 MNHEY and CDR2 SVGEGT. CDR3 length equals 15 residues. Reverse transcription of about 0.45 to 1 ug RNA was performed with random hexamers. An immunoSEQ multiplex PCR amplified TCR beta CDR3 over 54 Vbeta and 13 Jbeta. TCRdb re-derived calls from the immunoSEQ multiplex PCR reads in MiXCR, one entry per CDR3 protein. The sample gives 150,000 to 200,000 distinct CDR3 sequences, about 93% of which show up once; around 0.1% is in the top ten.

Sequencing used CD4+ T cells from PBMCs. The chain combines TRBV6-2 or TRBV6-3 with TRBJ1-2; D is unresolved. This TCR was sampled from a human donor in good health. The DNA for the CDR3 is TGTGCCAGCCGGAGGGAGGAGTCTTATAACTATGGCTACACCTTC. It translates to CASRREESYNYGYTF.